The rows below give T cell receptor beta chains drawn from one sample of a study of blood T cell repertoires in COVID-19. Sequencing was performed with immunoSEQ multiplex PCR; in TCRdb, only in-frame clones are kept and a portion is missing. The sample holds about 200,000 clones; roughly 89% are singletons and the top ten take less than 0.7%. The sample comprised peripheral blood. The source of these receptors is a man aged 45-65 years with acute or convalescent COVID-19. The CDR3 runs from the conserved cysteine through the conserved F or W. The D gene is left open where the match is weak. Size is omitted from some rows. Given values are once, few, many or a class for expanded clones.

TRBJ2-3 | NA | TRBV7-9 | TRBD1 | TGTGCCAGCAGCGAGGGGGACAGGGGGGCTGATACGCAGTATTTT | CASSEGDRGADTQYF
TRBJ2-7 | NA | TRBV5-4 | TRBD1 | TGTGCCAGCAGCACCTGGACAGGGGCTTTTTACGAGCAGTACTTC | CASSTWTGAFYEQYF
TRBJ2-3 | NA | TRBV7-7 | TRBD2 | TGTGCCAGCAGCCCCCGGGCAGGAGTAGCGGGAGGGCCGGATACGCAGTATTTT | CASSPRAGVAGGPDTQYF
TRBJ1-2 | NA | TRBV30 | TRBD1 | TGTGCCTGGAGTGTACTTGTTACAGGGGACGATGGCTACACCTTC | CAWSVLVTGDDGYTF
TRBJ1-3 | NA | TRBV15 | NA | TGTGCCACCAGCAGAGATATAGGGGCTGGAAACACCATATATTTT | CATSRDIGAGNTIYF
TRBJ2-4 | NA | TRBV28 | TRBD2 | TGTGCCAGCAGTTCTCATGAGGGGCGGGGGGAGAGCAACATTCAGTACTTC | CASSSHEGRGESNIQYF
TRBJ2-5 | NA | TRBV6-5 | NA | TGTGCCACCAGGTTGAGCAGGCAAGAGACCCAGTACTTC | CATRLSRQETQYF
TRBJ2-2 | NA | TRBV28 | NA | TGTGCCAGCCGCGGGGCCATTAACACCGGGGAGCTGTTTTTT | CASRGAINTGELFF
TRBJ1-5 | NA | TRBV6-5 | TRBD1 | TGTGCCAGCAGTTACTCCGGGACAGGATCCCAGCCCCAGCATTTT | CASSYSGTGSQPQHF
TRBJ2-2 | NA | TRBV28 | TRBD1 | TGTGCCAGCAGGCCCGACAGGGATCCCCCCGGGGAGCTGTTTTTT | CASRPDRDPPGELFF
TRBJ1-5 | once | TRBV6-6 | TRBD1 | TGTGCCAGCAGACCCGGACAGGGGGTGAGCAATCAGCCCCAGCATTTT | CASRPGQGVSNQPQHF
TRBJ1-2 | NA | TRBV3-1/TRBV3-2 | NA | TGTGCCAGCAGCCAAGCTGGCGGAGCCTCCTATGGCTACACCTTC | CASSQAGGASYGYTF
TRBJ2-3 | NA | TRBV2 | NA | TGTGCCAGCTATCGGCCGGGAATCACAGATACGCAGTATTTT | CASYRPGITDTQYF
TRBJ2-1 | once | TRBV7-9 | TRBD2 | TGTGCCAGCAGCCAAGAACTAGCGGGAGGTAAGCAGTTCTTC | CASSQELAGGKQFF